This T cell receptor beta chain was sequenced for a study of spatial heterogeneity in lung cancer. Whole-study results and caveats: Ubiquitous and regional expanded TCR counts correlated with ubiquitous and regional nonsynonymous mutations, respectively. Tumor mutation counts were tracked by expanded intratumoral alpha and beta TCR counts. The study estimated approximately 7% alpha and over 12% beta chain coverage of tumor T cells.

TCRdb analysed the 5' RACE reads with MiXCR anew, one entry per CDR3 protein. The sample consists of about 20,000 distinct CDR3 sequences, around 15% of them appearing once. This clonotype was detected only a few times. What it binds is unknown. Time point given: sample taken at primary tumor resection. The CDR3 runs 16 residues. Trimming stripped 0 bases from V and 5 bases from J, with 13 bases between. Germline assignment: CDR1 MGHRA and CDR2 YSYEKL. The clonotype originates from a female donor with early-stage non-small cell lung cancer. V usage is TRBV4-1 and J usage is TRBJ2-2, with D unresolved. Sequencing used lung tumor tissue, obtained at surgery. The CDR3 protein is CASSQEGRIMTGELFF. DNA for the CDR3: TGCGCCAGCAGCCAAGAAGGTCGGATAATGACCGGGGAGCTGTTTTTT.